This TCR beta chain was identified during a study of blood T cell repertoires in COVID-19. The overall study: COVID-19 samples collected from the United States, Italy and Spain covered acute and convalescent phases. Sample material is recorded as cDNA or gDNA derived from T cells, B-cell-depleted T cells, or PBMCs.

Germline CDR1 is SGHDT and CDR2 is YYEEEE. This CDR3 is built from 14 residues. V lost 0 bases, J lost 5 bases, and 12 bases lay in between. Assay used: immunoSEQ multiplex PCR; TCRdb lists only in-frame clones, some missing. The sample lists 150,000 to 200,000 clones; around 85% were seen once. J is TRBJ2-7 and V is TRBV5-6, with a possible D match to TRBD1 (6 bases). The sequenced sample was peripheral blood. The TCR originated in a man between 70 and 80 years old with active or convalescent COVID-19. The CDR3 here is CASSLGRGSNEQYF. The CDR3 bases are TGTGCCAGCAGCTTGGGCAGGGGAAGTAACGAGCAGTACTTC.